Sequencing of this T cell receptor (beta chain) was carried out in a study of blood T cell repertoires in COVID-19. Study at large: Samples of COVID-19 (acute and convalescent) were obtained from the United States, Italy and Spain.

Clinical history as reported by participants underpinned cohort assignment. CDR1 and CDR2 (germline): MGHDK, SYGVNS. The J segment lost 3 bases and the V segment lost 4 bases, leaving 8 bases of the junction unmatched. The CDR3 has 15 residues. Assay: immunoSEQ multiplex PCR; the TCRdb copy retains only in-frame clones and omits some. This sample carries about 170,000 clones, 80% to 90% of them seen once, and the ten largest clones take about 3.5%. The sequenced sample was PBMCs or T cells enriched from blood (not recorded which). V is TRBV25-1 and J is TRBJ2-7; 8 nucleotides align to TRBD1. This TCR derives from a woman in her 50s in a cohort exposed to, infected with or recovered from COVID-19 (not recorded which). This chain's CDR3 is CASSAGGQVLYEQYF. In DNA form, the CDR3 reads TGTGCCAGCAGTGCCGGGGGACAGGTCCTCTACGAGCAGTACTTC.